This TCR beta chain originates from a study of T cell repertoires in cytomegalovirus infection. Broader study findings: Clonotype analysis showed dominance of the ex vivo response by HLA-C-restricted CMV-specific TCR beta clonotypes.

This clonotype appeared many times. The antigen remains unidentified. MiXCR was run by TCRdb on the reads, yielding one entry per CDR3 protein. The sample includes hundreds of thousands of distinct CDR3 sequences, roughly 30% of them seen just once. CDR3 size: 15 residues. Trimming took 4 bases from V and 5 from J; bases not matched to a gene: 8. Germline lookup yields CDR1 SGHVT and CDR2 SQSDAQ. The chain has TRBV7-4 and TRBJ2-7; TRBD1 matches at 10 bases. This specimen consisted of cultured CD8+ T cells from PBMCs, obtained from culture after CMV antigen stimulation. The receptor was isolated from a human donor in good health (CMV status not recorded). Some clones in this sample may be carry-over from other donors' samples. This CDR3 is CASSSLRDRGHEQYF. The CDR3 DNA follows: TGTGCCAGCAGCTCGCTCCGGGACAGGGGCCACGAGCAGTACTTC.